This T cell receptor (beta chain) was found in a study of graft-versus-host responses after intestinal transplantation. Study overall: In this cohort, recipients had multivisceral, liver-intestinal, or isolated intestinal transplants. All of the recipients had induction that used anti-thymocyte globulin, then tacrolimus and steroids for three to four years. Findings and limits, study-wide: The study associated peak circulating GvH clone levels with early post-transplant HvG declines. GvH clonotypes were identified within recipient marrow, with a subset emerging first in ileum or blood.

With respect to this clone: The antigen is undetermined.

TCRdb keeps only in-frame clones here, not all; method: immunoSEQ multiplex PCR. The sample consists of tens of thousands of clones, more than 80% of them appearing once. This specimen consisted of unstimulated CD4+ T cells sorted from spleen or lymph node cells, obtained before transplant. The receptor comes from a human donor who was the organ donor for an intestinal transplant.

The CDR3 here is CASIWNTEAFF. The CDR3 DNA sequence: TGTGCCAGCATCTGGAACACTGAAGCTTTCTTT. The V gene is TRBV6-5, the J gene TRBJ1-1; D gene ambiguous. CDR1 is MNHEY and CDR2 is SVGAGI in the germline V gene. The germline V and J ends were trimmed by 7 bases and 1 base, with 4 bases remaining between them. The CDR3 totals 11 residues.